This TCR beta chain was sequenced in a study of memory B cells and T cells in multiple sclerosis. Looked up from germline, CDR1 is ENHRY and CDR2 is SYGVKD. This CDR3 is 19 amino acids long. The trim removed 11 bases at V and 0 bases at J, leaving 14 bases unmatched. Study-wide findings and caveats: Clone-set sizes differed between compartments, so shared clonotype counts needed normalization.

Comment on this clone: What it binds is unknown.

Stimulus-free culture yielded autoproliferating CFSE-dim and non-proliferating CFSE-high T cells, each sequenced separately. Pooled replicate wells came from about 50 million CFSE-labeled PBMCs cultured 7 days without stimulus. PBMCs were labeled with around 0.5 uM CFSE and cultured without exogenous stimuli. The assay was immunoSEQ multiplex PCR, and TCRdb's table has in-frame clones only and misses some. The table includes 46,000 or so clones, around 80% detected once. This receptor was taken from a human donor with multiple sclerosis. The gene calls are TRBV10-3 and TRBJ2-1; 15 nucleotides agree with TRBD2. The source material was PBMCs from blood kept in culture. The CDR3 is CASTGAGLAGGSSYNEQFF. CDR3 in DNA: TGTGCCTCCACCGGGGCGGGACTAGCGGGGGGAAGCTCCTACAATGAGCAGTTCTTC.